The 31 T cell receptor beta chains in this list originate from one sample, sequenced in a study of cytomegalovirus exposure and HLA in healthy donors. Both 60 Vbeta primers and 13 Jbeta primers went into the PCR. Clones were read by immunoSEQ multiplex PCR, and TCRdb kept only the in-frame ones, dropping some. Here the sample spans some 180,000 clones, about three quarters being singletons. Sequencing was performed on PBMCs. These receptors were collected from a man between 18 and 35 years old in good health and CMV-seronegative.

The V and J genes are TRBV5-4 and TRBJ2-5, with TRBD1 identical over 7 bases. Germline V gene data show CDR1 as SGHNT and CDR2 as YYREEE (reference sequence). With 4 bases clipped from V and 5 bases from J, the junction kept 8 bases outside the gene matches. This CDR3 has 14 amino acids. The CDR3: CASSIATGVETQYF. CDR3 DNA sequence: TGTGCCAGCAGCATTGCAACAGGGGTGGAGACCCAGTACTTC. The full variable domain, completed using reference TRBV5-4 and TRBJ2-5, is ETGVTQSPTHLIKTRGQQVTLRCSSQSGHNTVSWYQQALGQGPQFIFQYYREEENGRGNFPPRFSGLQFPNYSSELNVNALELDDSALYLCASSIATGVETQYFGPGTRLLVL.

V is TRBV19 and J is TRBJ2-1, with D unresolved. V was clipped by 4 bases and J by 7 bases, with 8 bases between them. This CDR3 region has 12 residues. Germline V gene sequence: CDR1 LNHDA, CDR2 SQIVND (reference sequence). The CDR3: CASSNRVNEQFF. CDR3 sequence (DNA): TGTGCCAGTAGTAACCGGGTAAATGAGCAGTTCTTC.

This CDR3 is CASSPGTSGSPTYNEQFF. In DNA form, the CDR3 reads TGTGCCAGCAGCCCCGGGACTAGCGGGAGCCCTACCTACAATGAGCAGTTCTTC. V usage is TRBV4-2 and J usage is TRBJ2-1; the match to TRBD2 covers 14 bases. The CDR3 is 18 amino acids. Germline V gene sequence: CDR1 LGHNA, CDR2 YNFKEQ. V trimming: 4 bases; J trimming: 2 bases; junction bases outside the gene matches: 7.

The chain uses TRBV5-1 and TRBJ1-2, with a tentative D call TRBD1 (6 bases). V lost 0 bases to trimming and J lost 5 bases, with 14 bases between them. Per germline, CDR1 SGHRS and CDR2 YFSETQ. This CDR3 is built from 15 residues. The CDR3 reads CASSLEANRVYGYTF. CDR3 coding DNA: TGCGCCAGCAGCTTGGAGGCCAACAGGGTTTATGGCTACACCTTC.

V is TRBV30 and J is TRBJ2-3; D may be TRBD2 (5 bases). In germline, CDR1 is GTSNPN, CDR2 SVGIG (reference sequence). The CDR3 runs to 12 residues. The germline V and J ends were trimmed by 5 bases and 5 bases, with 11 bases remaining between them. The CDR3 DNA reads TGTGCCTGGCGGGGATCTCTAGATACGCAGTATTTT. Its translation is CAWRGSLDTQYF.

The V gene is TRBV9, the J gene TRBJ2-7; D is perhaps TRBD1 (5 bases). Trimming took 0 bases from V and 0 from J, leaving 10 bases between them. Germline V gives CDR1 SGDLS, CDR2 YYNGEE. This CDR3 is 15 amino acids long. CDR3 amino acids: CASSVGQIGSYEQYF. The CDR3 DNA reads TGTGCCAGCAGCGTAGGACAGATCGGCTCCTACGAGCAGTACTTC.

This chain links TRBV28 with TRBJ1-2; the D is unclear. Trimming stripped 7 bases from V and 7 bases from J, with 10 bases between. This CDR3 comprises 11 residues. Per germline, CDR1 MDHEN and CDR2 SYDVKM. The CDR3 nucleotides are TGTGCCAGCACGGGTTTGGGTGGCTACACCTTC. Protein sequence: CASTGLGGYTF.

This clone was counted only a few times. The chain carries TRBV19 and TRBJ2-3; D is perhaps TRBD2 (6 bases). The length of the CDR3 is 15 residues. The ends were cut back, 3 bases at V and 1 base at J, with 11 bases in the middle. The germline gives CDR1 LNHDA, CDR2 SQIVND (reference sequence). In DNA, the CDR3 is TGTGCCAGTAGTATTTCAGGCGGGGGCACAGATACGCAGTATTTT. Protein product: CASSISGGGTDTQYF. The full variable domain, rest sourced from reference TRBV19 and TRBJ2-3, is DGGITQSPKYLFRKEGQNVTLSCEQNLNHDAMYWYRQDPGQGLRLIYYSQIVNDFQKGDIAEGYSVSREKKESFPLTVTSAQKNPTAFYLCASSISGGGTDTQYFGPGTRLTVL.

This clone was seen a handful of times. This chain joins TRBV27 and TRBJ1-2, with 10 bases identical to TRBD1. The CDR3 loop spans 16 amino acids. Germline V gene data show CDR1 as MNHEY and CDR2 as SMNVEV (reference sequence). Trimming cost V 5 bases and J 3 bases; bases outside gene matches: 9. The CDR3 DNA sequence: TGTGCCAGCAGTACTCTTGGGACAGGGGTCGACTATGGCTACACCTTC. This codes for CASSTLGTGVDYGYTF.

The chain has TRBV6-6 and TRBJ1-1; possible D gene TRBD1, 5 bases. V lost 6 bases and J 6 bases, leaving 17 bases between the germline ends. The CDR3 runs to 14 residues. The germline gives CDR1 MNHNY, CDR2 SVGAGI (reference sequence). The DNA for the CDR3 is TGTGCCAGCAGACCCAGGTCAGGGATCCCTGAAGCTTTCTTT. Its translation: CASRPRSGIPEAFF.

The chain uses TRBV27 and TRBJ1-1; possibly TRBD1 for D (6 bases). Germline lookup yields CDR1 MNHEY and CDR2 SMNVEV (reference sequence). The CDR3 totals 14 residues. V was pared by 6 bases and J by 6 bases, with 17 bases between. CDR3 protein: CASSSRRGASEAFF. In nucleotides, the CDR3 is TGTGCCAGCAGCTCACGCAGGGGTGCTTCTGAAGCTTTCTTT.

The chain employs TRBV7-6 and TRBJ2-2; 7 positions match TRBD1. Germline V gives CDR1 SGHVS, CDR2 FNYEAQ. The CDR3 has 15 residues. The junction had 9 bases not matched to a gene; V was cut back by 4 bases and J by 7 bases. The CDR3 sequence: CASSSRQGGDGELFF. The DNA for the CDR3 is TGTGCCAGCAGCTCGAGACAGGGTGGGGACGGGGAGCTGTTTTTT.

The gene calls are TRBV7-9 and TRBJ1-5; possibly TRBD1 for D (6 bases). The germline V gene encodes CDR1 SEHNR and CDR2 FQNEAQ (reference sequence). There are 15 residues in the CDR3. The V end was cut by 3 bases, the J end by 4 bases, with 13 bases between. The CDR3 loop is CASSFGGRRNQPQHF. As DNA, the CDR3 is TGTGCCAGCAGCTTCGGGGGGCGCCGGAATCAGCCCCAGCATTTT.

V is TRBV6-1 and J is TRBJ2-3; 7 positions agree with TRBD1. Germline V CDR1 and CDR2: MNHNS, SASEGT. The CDR3 loop spans 13 amino acids. V lost 4 bases and J lost 5; bases outside the gene matches: 3. CDR3 in amino acids: CASSAQGVDTQYF. As DNA, the CDR3 is TGTGCCAGCAGTGCTCAGGGGGTAGATACGCAGTATTTT.

The chain is built from TRBV11-2 and TRBJ2-5; D may be TRBD1 (6 bases). V gave up 5 bases and J gave up 4 bases, with 14 bases separating them. The CDR3 spans 14 residues. Germline CDR1 and CDR2: SGHAT and FQNNGV. CDR3 amino acids: CASSTQGMRETQYF. The DNA of the CDR3 is TGTGCCAGCAGCACGCAGGGGATGAGAGAGACCCAGTACTTC.

This clone was seen once. The chain links TRBV6-5 to TRBJ2-3, with TRBD2 identical over 8 bases. V lost 4 bases, J lost 6 bases, and 6 bases stayed unmatched. Per germline, CDR1 MNHEY and CDR2 SVGAGI. CDR3 length: 14 residues. CDR3 sequence reads: CASSSSGGRDTQYF. The CDR3 bases are TGTGCCAGCAGTTCAAGCGGGGGCAGGGATACGCAGTATTTT.

This clone was counted only a few times. The V call is TRBV30, the J call TRBJ2-1; TRBD1 matches at 7 bases. CDR3 size: 11 residues. Per the germline V gene, CDR1 is GTSNPN and CDR2 is SVGIG (reference sequence). With V trimmed by 8 bases and J by 8 bases, 6 bases remained unmatched. CDR3 bases: TGTGCCGGAGACAGGGCCTATGAGCAGTTCTTC. This sequence encodes CAGDRAYEQFF.

The J gene is TRBJ2-7, the V gene TRBV5-1, with TRBD1 identical over 7 bases. The J segment lost 0 bases and the V segment lost 4 bases, leaving 4 bases of the junction unmatched. Germline lookup yields CDR1 SGHRS and CDR2 YFSETQ. CDR3 length equals 14 residues. CDR3 region: CASSVDRASYEQYF. CDR3 nucleotide sequence: TGCGCCAGCAGCGTTGACAGGGCCTCCTACGAGCAGTACTTC.

The V gene is TRBV5-8, the J gene TRBJ1-1; possible D gene TRBD1, 5 bases. Germline lookup yields CDR1 SGHTS and CDR2 YDEGEE. The CDR3 runs 14 residues. Trimming took 0 bases from V and 1 from J, leaving 7 bases between them. CDR3 amino acids: CASSLARANTEAFF. In DNA, the CDR3 is TGTGCCAGCAGCTTGGCCAGGGCGAACACTGAAGCTTTCTTT. The complete variable domain, with remaining parts taken from reference TRBV5-8 and TRBJ1-1, reads EAGVTQSPTHLIKTRGQQATLRCSPISGHTSVYWYQQALGLGLQFLLWYDEGEERNRGNFPPRFSGRQFPNYSSELNVNALELEDSALYLCASSLARANTEAFFGQGTRLTVV.

A single count supports this clone. This chain connects TRBV9 to TRBJ1-2, with 8 bases identical to TRBD1. The germline gives CDR1 SGDLS, CDR2 YYNGEE. J was trimmed by 4 bases and V by 3 bases; bases with no gene match: 8. The CDR3 runs 15 residues. DNA for the CDR3: TGTGCCAGCAGCGCATTCCTGACAGGGGTCTATGGCTACACCTTC. It yields the protein CASSAFLTGVYGYTF.

The chain couples TRBV5-8 to TRBJ1-2; D may be TRBD1 (5 bases). V lost 0 bases and J 0 bases, leaving 6 bases between the germline ends. Germline CDR1 reads SGHTS; CDR2 reads YDEGEE. This CDR3 comprises 14 residues. The CDR3 DNA follows: TGTGCCAGCAGCTTGGTCAGGGCTAACTATGGCTACACCTTC. Translated, it gives CASSLVRANYGYTF.

This clone showed up just once. This chain uses TRBV10-1 with TRBJ2-3, with TRBD1 matching 9 bases. The CDR3 is 21 amino acids. With V trimmed by 5 bases and J by 1 base, 22 bases remained unmatched. Germline V gene sequence: CDR1 WNHNN, CDR2 SYGVQD (reference sequence). The CDR3 reads CASSPAPRPGQGPLGTDTQYF. The CDR3 bases are TGCGCCAGCAGTCCTGCTCCCAGACCGGGACAGGGCCCACTAGGCACAGATACGCAGTATTTT.

The chain combines TRBV28 with TRBJ2-3; 7 bases line up with TRBD1. The CDR3 spans 14 residues. Germline CDR1 MDHEN, CDR2 SYDVKM. The V gene end was trimmed by 4 bases and the J gene end by 6 bases; junction bases not matched to a gene: 7. The CDR3 bases are TGTGCCAGCAGTTCGGGACAGCTCCCGGATACGCAGTATTTT. It specifies CASSSGQLPDTQYF.

This clone was counted a single time. The V gene is TRBV5-1, the J gene TRBJ2-1; possibly TRBD1 for D (6 bases). Trimming stripped 4 bases from V and 8 bases from J, with 16 bases between. Germline V CDR1 and CDR2: SGHRS, YFSETQ. CDR3 length equals 14 residues. The CDR3 nucleotides are TGCGCCAGCAGCCAAGGACCCGCAGGGGATGAGCAGTTCTTC. This codes for CASSQGPAGDEQFF.

V is TRBV2 and J is TRBJ2-3; 11 nucleotides line up with TRBD2. Trimming at V came to 4 bases and at J to 4 bases, leaving 10 bases not matched to a gene. CDR1 and CDR2 from the germline V gene are SNHLY and FYNNEI. The CDR3 consists of 17 residues. This CDR3 is CASSASLAGGWSDTQYF. DNA for the CDR3: TGTGCCAGCAGTGCGAGCCTAGCGGGGGGTTGGTCAGATACGCAGTATTTT.

This clone was found many times. V usage is TRBV5-6 and J usage is TRBJ1-5; D possibly corresponds to TRBD1 (6 bases). The CDR3 is made up of 14 amino acids. Trimming stripped 2 bases from V and 8 bases from J, with 14 bases between. Per germline, CDR1 SGHDT and CDR2 YYEEEE. In nucleotides, the CDR3 is TGTGCCAGCAGCTTTAATTTGTCAGGGGAGCCCCAGCATTTT. It yields the protein CASSFNLSGEPQHF.

The rearrangement links TRBV7-9 to TRBJ1-2, with D possibly TRBD1 on 5 matching bases. The germline V gene has CDR1 SEHNR and CDR2 FQNEAQ (reference sequence). This CDR3 has 14 residues. V gave up 6 bases and J gave up 2 bases, with 13 bases separating them. The chain's CDR3 is CASRKGSGNYGYTF. For the CDR3, the DNA is TGTGCCAGCAGAAAGGGGTCAGGGAACTATGGCTACACCTTC.

CDR3 sequence reads: CASSAPSGPPYNEQFF. CDR3 DNA sequence: TGTGCCAGCAGCGCCCCTAGCGGACCCCCCTACAATGAGCAGTTCTTC. This chain uses TRBV9 with TRBJ2-1, with 7 bases matching TRBD2. After removal of 3 bases from V and 2 bases from J, the junction contained 8 bases not matched to a gene. CDR1 SGDLS and CDR2 YYNGEE come from the germline V gene. The CDR3 spans 16 residues.

The gene calls are TRBV7-6 and TRBJ1-2, with 8 bases aligning to TRBD1. The CDR3 runs 15 residues. Germline V gives CDR1 SGHVS, CDR2 FNYEAQ. The J segment lost 5 bases and the V segment lost 5 bases, leaving 10 bases of the junction unmatched. The CDR3 DNA reads as TGTGCCAGCAGCCAGGGAGCAGGGGGCTCGTATGGCTACACCTTC. This gives the protein CASSQGAGGSYGYTF.

V is TRBV4-1 and J is TRBJ1-5, with TRBD1 identical over 7 bases. The CDR3 is 16 amino acids. V was clipped by 0 bases and J by 3 bases; unmatched bases: 5. Per the germline V gene, CDR1 is MGHRA and CDR2 is YSYEKL. DNA of the CDR3: TGCGCCAGCAGCCAAGAACCGACAGGGATCAATCAGCCCCAGCATTTT. It specifies CASSQEPTGINQPQHF.

The chain recombines TRBV2 with TRBJ1-1, with TRBD1 as a possible D gene (6 bases). Germline lookup yields CDR1 SNHLY and CDR2 FYNNEI. This CDR3 has 12 residues. The CDR3 bases are TGTGCAGGGGACAAGGGGAACACTGAAGCTTTCTTT. Translation: CAGDKGNTEAFF.